The clone carrying this T cell receptor beta chain ranks as medium-sized (0.01 to 0.1%). Antigen unknown. The data are from a study of CD8 T cells in ankylosing spondylitis. General observations from the study: Apparently characteristic of ankylosing spondylitis blood was a TCR beta motif (eight highly homologous variants). Significant enrichment of disease-linked clones was reportedly seen in matched ankylosing spondylitis synovial fluid.

TCRdb analysed the 5' RACE reads with MiXCR anew, one entry per CDR3 protein. Of under 7,500 distinct CDR3 sequences in the sample, 2.8% are singletons; the top ten hold 35% to 40%. The sequencing sample was made of blood, either unsorted or a sorted T cell fraction (not recorded which). The TCR sequence derives from a female donor with ankylosing spondylitis or in good health (not recorded which).

This chain's CDR3 is CASSGGNNEQFF. The CDR3 nucleotides read TGTGCCAGCAGTGGAGGGAACAATGAGCAGTTCTTC. J is TRBJ2-1 and V is TRBV9; perhaps TRBD2 as D (6 bases). V was trimmed by 5 bases and J by 5 bases, leaving 8 bases between them. This CDR3 comprises 12 residues. Looked up from germline, CDR1 is SGDLS and CDR2 is YYNGEE.